Given below is one T cell receptor beta chain in context. Which antigen it targets is not known. Per-base qualities were not stored, and no clone one base away is much larger. From cysteine to phenylalanine, the CDR3 is 15 amino acids long. Only the CDR3 region is kept as DNA, spanning 45 bases read in frame from base 1. Clipping removes 5 bases from V and 4 bases from J, with 10 as the unmatched junction base count. The germline V gene gives CDR1 as MNHEY and CDR2 as SVGAGI. Library preparation was by the immunoSEQ multiplex PCR assay. TCRdb carries this immuneACCESS record with in-frame sequences only. Its versions omit some clonotypes, under half of them owing to an unresolved V gene in the studies checked, with the rest unexplained. This sample lists some 79,000 clones; about nine tenths were detected once. The top ten constitute about 0.4% of the sample. This sample was included in a study of technical replicates of blood from a handful of donors (TCRdb year 2017).

This receptor was taken from a human donor in good health. Some clones in this sample may be carry-over from other donors' samples. The sequencing input was T cells isolated from PBMCs. The chain joins TRBV6-5 to TRBJ2-7, with 8 bases matching TRBD1. The CDR3 region has the sequence CASSPAGGEYYEQYF. The nucleotide sequence is TGTGCCAGCAGTCCCGCAGGGGGCGAGTATTACGAGCAGTACTTC.